This T cell receptor (beta chain) was recorded in a study of shared clonotypes between healthy human individuals. The CDR3 covers 16 residues. Trimming stripped 1 base from V and 7 bases from J, with 14 bases between. The germline V gene has CDR1 MGHRA and CDR2 YSYEKL. Naive CD8 cells lacked CD45RO and underwent positive selection for CCR7, leaving out terminally differentiated effector memory CD45RA+ cells. Assay execution took place at the deep level. The table came from immunoSEQ multiplex PCR; TCRdb's copy has only in-frame clones and leaves some out. The sample yields 1.5 million to 2.5 million clones, approximately 94% seen once.

This chain uses TRBV4-1 with TRBJ1-6; possible D gene TRBD1, 5 bases. This clonotype was sampled from a man between 18 and 35 years old in good health. Sequenced sample: naive CD8+ T cells sorted from blood. The CDR3 region has the DNA TGCGCCAGCAGCCAAGGGGCGCAGACAGTGAATTCACCCCTCCACTTT. Its protein is CASSQGAQTVNSPLHF.